The 6 T cell receptor beta chains presented below share a single source sample, sequenced in a study of T cell responses to AZD1222 COVID-19 vaccine. The data were produced by immunoSEQ multiplex PCR, yet TCRdb's version contains in-frame clones alone and is incomplete. The table shows around 100,000 clones, with approximately 86% occurring only once. The specimen comprised peripheral blood, sampled 28 days after the second dose of the MenACWY control vaccine. These receptors were obtained from an adult who received the MenACWY meningococcal vaccine as a control.

The table lists this clone with a few counts. This chain joins TRBV6-5 and TRBJ2-3; 16 nucleotides match TRBD2. Germline loops: CDR1 MNHEY, CDR2 SVGAGI. The CDR3 length is 14 residues. With V trimmed by 5 bases and J by 12 bases, 5 bases remained unmatched. CDR3 region: CASSTGTSGGDQYF. The CDR3 DNA reads TGTGCCAGCAGTACCGGGACTAGCGGGGGGGACCAGTATTTT.

The rearrangement uses TRBV2 and TRBJ2-3; 8 bases match TRBD1. This CDR3 is 15 amino acids long. J was trimmed by 1 base and V by 7 bases; bases with no gene match: 7. CDR1 and CDR2 (germline): SNHLY, FYNNEI. The CDR3 nucleotides read TGTGCCAGCACCGAGGACAGGGTTGGCACAGATACGCAGTATTTT. Residues: CASTEDRVGTDTQYF.

CDR3 sequence (DNA): TGTGCCAGCACCCCCCAGGGACAGGGGGCTTGGGGCTACACCTTC. Protein: CASTPQGQGAWGYTF. The J gene is TRBJ1-2, the V gene TRBV9; 12 nucleotides match TRBD1. V lost 6 bases, J lost 8 bases, and 11 bases stayed unmatched. Per the germline V gene, CDR1 is SGDLS and CDR2 is YYNGEE. The CDR3 has 15 amino acids. Complete variable domain (other parts from reference TRBV9 and TRBJ1-2): DSGVTQTPKHLITATGQRVTLRCSPRSGDLSVYWYQQSLDQGLQFLIQYYNGEERAKGNILERFSAQQFPDLHSELNLSSLELGDSALYFCASTPQGQGAWGYTFGSGTRLTVV.

The gene calls are TRBV18 and TRBJ1-2; D uncertain. The CDR3 runs to 15 residues. V was pared by 3 bases and J by 8 bases, with 19 bases between. The germline V gene has CDR1 KGHSH and CDR2 LQKENI. CDR3 residues: CASSPGRERVQGYTF. The CDR3 region has the DNA TGTGCCAGCTCACCCGGTAGGGAACGGGTACAAGGCTACACCTTC.

The chain joins TRBV19 to TRBJ2-3, with D perhaps matching TRBD2 (7 bases). Trimming removed 3 bases at V and 1 base at J, with 11 bases between. The germline V gene has CDR1 LNHDA and CDR2 SQIVND (reference sequence). The CDR3 has 15 residues. CDR3 nucleotides: TGTGCCAGTAGTATGGGGGCGGGGGGCACAGATACGCAGTATTTT. It is translated as CASSMGAGGTDTQYF. Based on the CDR3 plus reference TRBV19 and TRBJ2-3, the full variable domain is DGGITQSPKYLFRKEGQNVTLSCEQNLNHDAMYWYRQDPGQGLRLIYYSQIVNDFQKGDIAEGYSVSREKKESFPLTVTSAQKNPTAFYLCASSMGAGGTDTQYFGPGTRLTVL.

This sequence joins TRBV6-6 and TRBJ1-2, with D possibly matching TRBD1 (6 bases). Deletions cut 8 bases from V and 2 bases from J, with 9 bases between. The germline CDR1 and CDR2 sequences are MNHNY and SVGAGI (reference sequence). The CDR3 totals 12 residues. The CDR3 region is CASLTGNYGYTF. The CDR3 DNA reads TGTGCCAGCCTAACAGGGAACTATGGCTACACCTTC.